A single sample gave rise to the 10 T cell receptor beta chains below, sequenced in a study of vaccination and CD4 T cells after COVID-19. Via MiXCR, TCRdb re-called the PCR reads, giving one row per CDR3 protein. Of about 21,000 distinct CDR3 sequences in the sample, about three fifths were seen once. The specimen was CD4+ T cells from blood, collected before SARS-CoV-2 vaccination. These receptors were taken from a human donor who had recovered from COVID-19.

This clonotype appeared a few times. The CDR3 loop reads CASSTIQGRWGYTF. The CDR3 bases are TGTGCCAGCAGTACCATTCAGGGGCGCTGGGGCTACACCTTC. The V and J genes are TRBV28 and TRBJ1-2; a possible D gene is TRBD1 (6 bases). V was clipped by 5 bases and J by 8 bases, with 18 bases between them. The CDR3 has 14 amino acids. The V gene's germline CDR1 is MDHEN and CDR2 SYDVKM.

The CDR3 bases are TGTGCCAGCAGTTACTCACCTTGGACAGGGGGCCCGTTCTTC. Protein product: CASSYSPWTGGPFF. The chain combines TRBV6-5 with TRBJ2-1, with TRBD1 matching 11 bases. The length of the CDR3 is 14 residues. The germline V gene has CDR1 MNHEY and CDR2 SVGAGI. The V segment lost 0 bases and the J segment 15 bases; nucleotides outside the gene matches: 7.

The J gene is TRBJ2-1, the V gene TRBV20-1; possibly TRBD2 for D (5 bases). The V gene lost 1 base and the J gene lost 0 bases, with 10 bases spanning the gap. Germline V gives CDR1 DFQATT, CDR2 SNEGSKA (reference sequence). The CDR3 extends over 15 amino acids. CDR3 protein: CSARGLAASYNEQFF. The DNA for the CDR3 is TGCAGTGCTAGAGGTCTAGCAGCCTCCTACAATGAGCAGTTCTTC.

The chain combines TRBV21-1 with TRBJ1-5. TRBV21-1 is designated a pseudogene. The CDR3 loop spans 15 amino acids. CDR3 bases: TGTGCCAGCAGCAACCGCGGGGAAGGCAATCAGCCCCAGCATTTT. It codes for CASSNRGEGNQPQHF.

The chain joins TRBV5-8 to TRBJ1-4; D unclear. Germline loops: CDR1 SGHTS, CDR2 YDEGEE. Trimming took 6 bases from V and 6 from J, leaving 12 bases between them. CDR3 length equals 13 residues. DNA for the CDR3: TGTGCCAGCAATTGGAGGAAGGATGAAAAACTGTTTTTT. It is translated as CASNWRKDEKLFF.

The CDR3 loop reads CASAALGAGGLYEQYF. The CDR3 DNA is TGTGCCAGCGCTGCCCTGGGGGCAGGGGGCCTTTACGAGCAGTACTTC. The J gene is TRBJ2-7, the V gene TRBV2; 8 nucleotides agree with TRBD1. The CDR3 has 16 amino acids. Germline V CDR1 and CDR2: SNHLY, FYNNEI. After removal of 8 bases from V and 4 bases from J, the junction contained 16 bases not matched to a gene.

CDR3 coding DNA: TGTGCCAGCAGCTTGGCCCGGCAGGGGGTGGAGCTCGGCTACACCTTC. Protein sequence: CASSLARQGVELGYTF. This chain joins TRBV5-4 and TRBJ1-2; 7 positions match TRBD1. This CDR3 has 16 amino acids. In germline, CDR1 is SGHNT, CDR2 YYREEE (reference sequence). The junction had 13 bases not matched to a gene; V was cut back by 0 bases and J by 8 bases.

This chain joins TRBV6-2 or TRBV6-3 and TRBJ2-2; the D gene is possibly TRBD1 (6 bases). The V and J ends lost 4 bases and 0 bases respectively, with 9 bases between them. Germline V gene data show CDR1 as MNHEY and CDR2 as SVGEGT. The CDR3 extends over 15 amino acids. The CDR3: CASSWTAANTGELFF. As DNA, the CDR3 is TGTGCCAGCAGTTGGACAGCGGCGAACACCGGGGAGCTGTTTTTT.

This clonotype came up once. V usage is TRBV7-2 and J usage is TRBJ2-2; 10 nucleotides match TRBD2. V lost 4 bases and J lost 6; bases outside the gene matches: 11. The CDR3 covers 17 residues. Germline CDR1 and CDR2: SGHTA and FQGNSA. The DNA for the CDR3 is TGTGCCAGCAGCTCAAGCGCAAGCGGGAGGGGGCCCGGGGAGCTGTTTTTT. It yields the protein CASSSSASGRGPGELFF.

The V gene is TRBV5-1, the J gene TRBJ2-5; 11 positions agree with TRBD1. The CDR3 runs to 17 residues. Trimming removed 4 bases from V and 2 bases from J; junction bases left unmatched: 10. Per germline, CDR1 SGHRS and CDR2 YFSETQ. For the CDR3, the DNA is TGCGCCAGCAGCCGTATACCCGGGACAGGGGGTCAAGAGACCCAGTACTTC. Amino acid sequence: CASSRIPGTGGQETQYF.